The 7 T cell receptor beta chains reported below all come from one sample, sequenced in a study of cytomegalovirus exposure and HLA in healthy donors. Amplification used 60 Vbeta primers and 13 Jbeta primers. Clones were sequenced by immunoSEQ multiplex PCR, and TCRdb holds only the in-frame ones, with some missing. The sample shows around 190,000 clones, more than 65% of them seen only once. Sequencing was performed on PBMCs. All receptors derive from a man between 40 and 49 years old in good health and CMV-seropositive.

The chain has TRBV6-5 and TRBJ2-5, with D perhaps matching TRBD1 (5 bases). V was cut by 6 bases and J by 1 base, with 6 bases left in between. The CDR3 covers 12 residues. CDR1 MNHEY and CDR2 SVGAGI come from the germline V gene. The CDR3 region has the DNA TGTGCCAGCAGCCAGGGCCAAGAGACCCAGTACTTC. Translation: CASSQGQETQYF.

The chain uses TRBV11-2 and TRBJ2-5, with TRBD2 matching over 13 bases. V dropped 5 bases and J dropped 2; count of bases not matched to a gene: 2. Germline CDR1 reads SGHAT; CDR2 reads FQNNGV. The CDR3 loop spans 15 amino acids. The chain's CDR3 is CASSGGLAGQETQYF. CDR3 nucleotide sequence: TGTGCCAGCAGCGGGGGACTAGCGGGGCAAGAGACCCAGTACTTC. The full variable domain, completed using reference TRBV11-2 and TRBJ2-5, is EAGVAQSPRYKIIEKRQSVAFWCNPISGHATLYWYQQILGQGPKLLIQFQNNGVVDDSQLPKDRFSAERLKGVDSTLKIQPAKLEDSAVYLCASSGGLAGQETQYFGPGTRLLVL.

The chain employs TRBV28 and TRBJ1-5, with 8 bases that match TRBD1. After removal of 6 bases from V and 2 bases from J, the junction contained 12 bases not matched to a gene. The CDR3 totals 17 residues. Germline-derived CDR1 and CDR2 are MDHEN and SYDVKM. The CDR3 bases are TGTGCCAGCAGGCCCACAGGGGGGGTGGCGGGCAATCAGCCCCAGCATTTT. It encodes CASRPTGGVAGNQPQHF.

The chain is built from TRBV4-1 and TRBJ1-1; D is uncertain. The CDR3 runs to 13 residues. The V gene lost 0 bases and the J gene lost 4 bases, with 6 bases spanning the gap. Germline CDR1 is MGHRA and CDR2 is YSYEKL. CDR3 nucleotide sequence: TGCGCCAGCAGCCAAGATCGGAGCACTGAAGCTTTCTTT. It specifies CASSQDRSTEAFF.

The chain joins TRBV30 to TRBJ2-7, with D maybe TRBD2 (7 bases). V lost 4 bases and J lost 6, with 19 bases in between. The CDR3 contains 14 residues. Germline values: CDR1 GTSNPN, CDR2 SVGIG (reference sequence). Here the CDR3 DNA reads TGTGCCTGGAACCCGACAGGTGGGGAGGGCGAGCAGTACTTC. Its translation: CAWNPTGGEGEQYF. Complete variable domain (other parts from reference TRBV30 and TRBJ2-7): SQTIHQWPATLVQPVGSPLSLECTVEGTSNPNLYWYRQAAGRGLQLLFYSVGIGQISSEVPQNLSASRPQDRQFILSSKKLLLSDSGFYLCAWNPTGGEGEQYFGPGTRLTVT.

The rearrangement uses TRBV15 and TRBJ2-5; tentatively, D is TRBD2 (5 bases). The J call may be incorrect, as the DNA end agrees better with TRBJ2-7. This CDR3 is built from 17 residues. CDR1 and CDR2 (germline): LNHNV, YYDKDF (reference sequence). CDR3 sequence: CATSSSPEERGSYEQYF. The DNA of the CDR3 is TGTGCCACCAGCAGCTCCCCGGAGGAAAGAGGCTCCTACGAGCAGTACTTC.

In its sample, this clone was seen a few times. The chain employs TRBV7-9 and TRBJ2-7, with TRBD1 matching over 9 bases. CDR3 length: 15 amino acids. The V and J ends lost 5 bases and 7 bases, in that order; junction bases with no gene match: 12. Germline CDR1 is SEHNR and CDR2 is FQNEAQ (reference sequence). CDR3 DNA: TGTGCCAGCAGCCACGAGGGACAGGGTACGGGGGAGCAGTACTTC. Translated: CASSHEGQGTGEQYF. Variable domain in full (rest from reference TRBV7-9 and TRBJ2-7): DTGVSQNPRHKITKRGQNVTFRCDPISEHNRLYWYRQTLGQGPEFLTYFQNEAQLEKSRLLSDRFSAERPKGSFSTLEIQRTEQGDSAMYLCASSHEGQGTGEQYFGPGTRLTVT.